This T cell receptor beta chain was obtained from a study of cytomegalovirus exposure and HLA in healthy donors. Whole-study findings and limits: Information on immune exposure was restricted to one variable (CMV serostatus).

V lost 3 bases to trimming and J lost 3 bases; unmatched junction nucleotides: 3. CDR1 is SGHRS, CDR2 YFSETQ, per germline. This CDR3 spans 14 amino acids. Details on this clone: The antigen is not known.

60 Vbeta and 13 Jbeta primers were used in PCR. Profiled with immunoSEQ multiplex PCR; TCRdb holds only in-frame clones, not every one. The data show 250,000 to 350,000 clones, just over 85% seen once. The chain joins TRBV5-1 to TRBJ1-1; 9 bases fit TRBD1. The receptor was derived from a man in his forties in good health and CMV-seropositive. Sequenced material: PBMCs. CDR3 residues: CASSSTGGDTEAFF. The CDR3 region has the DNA TGCGCCAGCAGCTCGACAGGGGGGGACACTGAAGCTTTCTTT.